Listed here is a single T cell receptor beta chain. The target antigen is unknown. The data were obtained in a study of siplizumab effects on memory and regulatory T cells. Points from the study as a whole: Siplizumab led to significantly less abundant alloreactive sequences that could be traced back to unstimulated CD4+ memory cells.

Here immunoSEQ multiplex PCR was the method, and the copy in TCRdb shows in-frame clones only, minus some. In the table there are 100,000 to 120,000 clones, roughly 92% of which are singletons. The CDR3 spans 15 residues. The germline CDR1 and CDR2 sequences are MNHEY and SVGAGI. Trimming at V came to 7 bases and at J to 6 bases, leaving 9 bases not matched to a gene. The origin of this receptor is a human donor in good health. The genes are TRBV6-5 and TRBJ1-6, with 7 bases identical to TRBD1. Sample: CD4+ T cells sorted from blood. In nucleotides, the CDR3 is TGTGCCAGCAATTTAAAGGAGGGGGCTAATTCACCCCTCCACTTT. This sequence encodes CASNLKEGANSPLHF.